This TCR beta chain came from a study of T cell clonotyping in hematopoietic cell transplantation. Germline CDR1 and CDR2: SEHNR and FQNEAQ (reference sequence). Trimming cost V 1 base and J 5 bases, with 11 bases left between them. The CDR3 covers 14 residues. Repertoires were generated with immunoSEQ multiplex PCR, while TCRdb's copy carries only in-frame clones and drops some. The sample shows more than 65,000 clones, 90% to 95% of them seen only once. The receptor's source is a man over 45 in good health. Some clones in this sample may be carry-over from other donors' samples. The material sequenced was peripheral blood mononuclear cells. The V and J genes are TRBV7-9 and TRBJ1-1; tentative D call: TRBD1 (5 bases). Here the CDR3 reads CASSLDAGITEAFF. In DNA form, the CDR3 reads TGTGCCAGCAGCTTAGATGCAGGGATAACTGAAGCTTTCTTT. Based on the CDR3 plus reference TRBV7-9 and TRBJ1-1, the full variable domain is DTGVSQNPRHKITKRGQNVTFRCDPISEHNRLYWYRQTLGQGPEFLTYFQNEAQLEKSRLLSDRFSAERPKGSFSTLEIQRTEQGDSAMYLCASSLDAGITEAFFGQGTRLTVV.